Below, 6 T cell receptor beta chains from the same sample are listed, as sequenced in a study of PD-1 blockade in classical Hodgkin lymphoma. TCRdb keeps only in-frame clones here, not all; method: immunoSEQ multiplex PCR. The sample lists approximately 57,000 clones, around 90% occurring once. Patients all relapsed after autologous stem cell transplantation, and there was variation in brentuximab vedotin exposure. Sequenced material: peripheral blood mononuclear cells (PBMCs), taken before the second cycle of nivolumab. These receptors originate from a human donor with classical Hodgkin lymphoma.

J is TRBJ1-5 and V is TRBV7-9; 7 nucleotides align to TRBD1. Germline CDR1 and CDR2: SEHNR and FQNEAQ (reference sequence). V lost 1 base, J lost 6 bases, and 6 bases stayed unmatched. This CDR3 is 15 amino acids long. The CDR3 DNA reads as TGTGCCAGCAGCTTAGATGGAGGGGGCGGTCAGCCCCAGCATTTT. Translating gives CASSLDGGGGQPQHF.

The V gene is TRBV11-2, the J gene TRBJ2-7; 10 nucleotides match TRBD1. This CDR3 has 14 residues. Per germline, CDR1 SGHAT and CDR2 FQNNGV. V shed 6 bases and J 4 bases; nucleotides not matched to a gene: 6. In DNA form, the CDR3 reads TGTGCCAGCAGTTCCGGGACAGGGGATTACGAGCAGTACTTC. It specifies CASSSGTGDYEQYF.

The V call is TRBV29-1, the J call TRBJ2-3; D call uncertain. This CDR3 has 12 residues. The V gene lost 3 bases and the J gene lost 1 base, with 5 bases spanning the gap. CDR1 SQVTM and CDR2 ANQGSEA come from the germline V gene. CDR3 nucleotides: TGCAGCGTTGAGATGGGCACAGATACGCAGTATTTT. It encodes CSVEMGTDTQYF.

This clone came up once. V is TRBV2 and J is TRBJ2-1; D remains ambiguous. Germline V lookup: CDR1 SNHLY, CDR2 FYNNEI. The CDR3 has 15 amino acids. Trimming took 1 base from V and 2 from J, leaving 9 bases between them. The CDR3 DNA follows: TGTGCCAGCAGTGAAGAGTCTGACCCCTACAATGAGCAGTTCTTC. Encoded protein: CASSEESDPYNEQFF.

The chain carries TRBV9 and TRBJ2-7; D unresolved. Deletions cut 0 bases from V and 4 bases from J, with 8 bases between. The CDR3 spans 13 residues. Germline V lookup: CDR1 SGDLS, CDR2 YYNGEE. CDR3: CASSVATGYEQYF. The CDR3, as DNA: TGTGCCAGCAGCGTAGCTACCGGGTACGAGCAGTACTTC.

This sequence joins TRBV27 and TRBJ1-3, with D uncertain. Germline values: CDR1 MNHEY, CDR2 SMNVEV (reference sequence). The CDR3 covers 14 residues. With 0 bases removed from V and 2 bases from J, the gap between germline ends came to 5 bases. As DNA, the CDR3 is TGTGCCAGCAGTTTATCGGCTGCTGGAAACACCATATATTTT. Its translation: CASSLSAAGNTIYF.